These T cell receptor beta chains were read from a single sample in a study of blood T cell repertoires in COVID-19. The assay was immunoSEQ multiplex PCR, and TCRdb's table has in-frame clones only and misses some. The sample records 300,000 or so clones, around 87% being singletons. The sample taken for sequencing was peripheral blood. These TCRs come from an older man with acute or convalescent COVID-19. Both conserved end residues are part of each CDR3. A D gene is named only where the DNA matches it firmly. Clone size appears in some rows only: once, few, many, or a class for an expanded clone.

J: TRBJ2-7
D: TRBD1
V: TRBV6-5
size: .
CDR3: CASSYTDRLNYEQYF
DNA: TGTGCCAGCAGTTACACGGACAGGTTAAACTACGAGCAGTACTTC

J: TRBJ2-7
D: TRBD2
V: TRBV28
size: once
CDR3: CASSPPGLAGGEQYF
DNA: TGTGCCAGCAGTCCCCCGGGACTAGCGGGTGGCGAGCAGTACTTC

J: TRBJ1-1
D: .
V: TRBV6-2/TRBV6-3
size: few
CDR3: CASSYSMRGTEAFF
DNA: TGTGCCAGCAGTTACTCGATGCGGGGCACTGAAGCTTTCTTT

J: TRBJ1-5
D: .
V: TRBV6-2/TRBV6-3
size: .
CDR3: CASSEFGRAQPQHF
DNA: TGTGCCAGCAGTGAGTTCGGCAGGGCTCAGCCCCAGCATTTT

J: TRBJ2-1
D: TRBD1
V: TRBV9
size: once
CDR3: CASSVGQGPYNEQFF
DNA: TGTGCCAGCAGCGTAGGACAGGGCCCATACAATGAGCAGTTCTTC

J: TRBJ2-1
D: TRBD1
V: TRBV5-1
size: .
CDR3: CASSWPGTGNYEQFF
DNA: TGCGCCAGCAGCTGGCCCGGGACAGGGAACTATGAGCAGTTCTTC

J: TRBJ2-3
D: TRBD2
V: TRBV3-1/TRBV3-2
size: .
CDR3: CASSQTRGGGLGDTQYF
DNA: TGTGCCAGCAGCCAAACACGCGGGGGGGGATTGGGAGATACGCAGTATTTT

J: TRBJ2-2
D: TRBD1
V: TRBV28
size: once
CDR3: CASSLVQGGGELFF
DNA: TGTGCCAGCAGTTTAGTACAGGGGGGCGGGGAGCTGTTTTTT

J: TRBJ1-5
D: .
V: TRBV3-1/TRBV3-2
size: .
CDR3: CASSQAGLGNQPQHF
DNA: TGTGCCAGCAGCCAAGCAGGGCTAGGCAATCAGCCCCAGCATTTT

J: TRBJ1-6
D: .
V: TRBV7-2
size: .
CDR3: CASSDYRVGNSPLHF
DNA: TGTGCCAGCAGCGACTACAGGGTTGGTAATTCACCCCTCCACTTT

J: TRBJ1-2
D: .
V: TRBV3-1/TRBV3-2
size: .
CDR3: CASSQGGLYGYTF
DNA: TGTGCCAGCAGCCAAGGGGGCCTCTATGGCTACACCTTC

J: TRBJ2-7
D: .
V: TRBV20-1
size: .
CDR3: CSASVRPTLF
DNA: TGCAGTGCTAGTGTCAGGCCCACGCTCTTC

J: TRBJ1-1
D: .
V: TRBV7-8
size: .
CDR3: CASSSVTVNTEAFF
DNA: TGTGCCAGCAGCTCCGTGACAGTGAACACTGAAGCTTTCTTT

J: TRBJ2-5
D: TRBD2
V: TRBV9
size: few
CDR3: CASSASGGYQETQYF
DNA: TGTGCCAGCAGCGCTAGCGGGGGGTACCAAGAGACCCAGTACTTC

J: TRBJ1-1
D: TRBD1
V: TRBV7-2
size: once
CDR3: CASSWGTGGVTEAFF
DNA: TGTGCCAGCAGCTGGGGGACAGGGGGCGTCACTGAAGCTTTCTTT

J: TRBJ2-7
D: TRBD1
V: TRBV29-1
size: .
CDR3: CSVDAGGMSYEQYF
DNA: TGCAGCGTTGATGCAGGGGGCATGTCCTACGAGCAGTACTTC

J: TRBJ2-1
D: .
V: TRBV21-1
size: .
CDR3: CASSSPSRFERQFSYNEQFF
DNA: TGTGCCAGCAGCTCCCCAAGCCGGTTCGAGCGCCAGTTCTCCTACAATGAGCAGTTCTTC

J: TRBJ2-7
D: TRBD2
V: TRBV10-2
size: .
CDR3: CASSEGSGIGRDEQYF
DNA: TGCGCCAGCAGTGAGGGTAGCGGGATAGGGAGGGACGAGCAGTACTTC

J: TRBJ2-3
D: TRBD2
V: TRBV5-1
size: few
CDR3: CASSTFGGAYTQYF
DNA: TGCGCCAGCAGCACCTTCGGGGGGGCGTATACGCAGTATTTT

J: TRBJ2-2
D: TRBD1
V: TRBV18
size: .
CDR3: CASSPGTGVTGELFF
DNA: TGTGCCAGCTCACCTGGGACAGGGGTCACCGGGGAGCTGTTTTTT

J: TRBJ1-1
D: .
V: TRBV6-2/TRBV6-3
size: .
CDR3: CASSVIDSEAFF
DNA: TGTGCCAGCAGTGTAATAGACTCCGAAGCTTTCTTT

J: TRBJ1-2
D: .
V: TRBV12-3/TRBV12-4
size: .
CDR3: CASSRGYGYTF
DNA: TGTGCCAGCAGTAGGGGCTATGGCTACACCTTC

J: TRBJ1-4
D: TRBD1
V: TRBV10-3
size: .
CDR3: CAISRGGQATNEKLFF
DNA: TGTGCCATCAGTCGGGGAGGACAGGCAACTAATGAAAAACTGTTTTTT

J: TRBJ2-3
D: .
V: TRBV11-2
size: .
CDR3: CASSSLKPPDTQYF
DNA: TGTGCCAGCAGCTCTCTTAAGCCTCCAGATACGCAGTATTTT

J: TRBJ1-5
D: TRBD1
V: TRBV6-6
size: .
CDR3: CASSRPTGGYQPQHF
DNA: TGTGCCAGCAGTAGACCGACAGGGGGGTATCAGCCCCAGCATTTT

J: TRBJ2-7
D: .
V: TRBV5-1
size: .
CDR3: CASSLAPGDYEQYF
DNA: TGCGCCAGCAGCTTGGCACCAGGGGATTACGAGCAGTACTTC

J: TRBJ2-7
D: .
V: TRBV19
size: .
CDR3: CASSIRTGTREQYF
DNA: TGTGCCAGTAGTATCCGAACGGGTACCCGTGAGCAGTACTTC

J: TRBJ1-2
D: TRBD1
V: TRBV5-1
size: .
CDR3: CASSWGQGSKGYTF
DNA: TGCGCCAGCAGCTGGGGACAGGGGAGTAAAGGCTACACCTTC

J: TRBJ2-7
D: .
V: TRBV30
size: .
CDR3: CAWSVELLGRQYF
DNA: TGTGCCTGGAGTGTAGAGTTATTGGGGAGGCAGTACTTC

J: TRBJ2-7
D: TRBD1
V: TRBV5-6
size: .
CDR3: CASSLQGVEYEQYF
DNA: TGTGCCAGCAGCTTACAGGGGGTAGAGTACGAGCAGTACTTC

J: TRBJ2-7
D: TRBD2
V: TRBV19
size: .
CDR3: CASKPSGRAYEQYF
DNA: TGTGCCAGTAAGCCCAGCGGGAGGGCCTACGAGCAGTACTTC

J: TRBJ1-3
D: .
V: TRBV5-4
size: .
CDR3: CASSGQDSGNTIYF
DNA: TGTGCCAGCAGCGGACAAGATTCTGGAAACACCATATATTTT

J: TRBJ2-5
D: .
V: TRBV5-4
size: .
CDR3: CASSLGQGGETQYF
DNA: TGTGCCAGCAGCTTGGGCCAGGGTGGGGAGACCCAGTACTTC

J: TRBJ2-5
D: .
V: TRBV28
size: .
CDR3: CASSLGGGETQYF
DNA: TGTGCCAGCAGTTTGGGGGGAGGCGAGACCCAGTACTTC

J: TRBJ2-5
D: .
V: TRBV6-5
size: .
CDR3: CASRPLDPSETQYF
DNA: TGTGCCAGCAGGCCTCTAGACCCTTCAGAGACCCAGTACTTC

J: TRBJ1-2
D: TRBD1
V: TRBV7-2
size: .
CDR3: CASSHTGTGFGYTF
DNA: TGTGCCAGCAGCCATACCGGGACAGGGTTTGGCTACACCTTC

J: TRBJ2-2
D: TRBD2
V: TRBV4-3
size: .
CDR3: CASSPPSGGANTGELFF
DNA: TGCGCCAGCAGCCCACCTAGCGGGGGGGCGAACACCGGGGAGCTGTTTTTT

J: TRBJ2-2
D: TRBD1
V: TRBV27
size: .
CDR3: CATAWGTGGRTGELFF
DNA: TGTGCCACCGCGTGGGGGACAGGGGGGAGGACCGGGGAGCTGTTTTTT